The present TCR beta chain was sequenced within a study of shared clonotypes between healthy human individuals. Findings of the study overall: Rarefaction revealed incomplete sorted-subset sequencing despite large depth.

Naive CD8 cells lacked CD45RO and underwent positive selection for CCR7, leaving out terminally differentiated effector memory CD45RA+ cells. Here immunoSEQ multiplex PCR was the method, and the copy in TCRdb shows in-frame clones only, minus some. The sample lists just over 2,000,000 clones, about 94% seen once, with 1.1% in the top ten. The CDR3 has 13 amino acids. Deletions cut 0 bases from V and 7 bases from J, with 10 bases between. Germline V lookup: CDR1 PRHDT, CDR2 FYEKMQ (reference sequence). Concerning this clone: The antigen remains unidentified.

The origin of this receptor is a man aged 18 to 29 in good health. This chain uses TRBV13 with TRBJ2-7, with D possibly being TRBD2 (6 bases). The material sequenced was naive CD8+ T cells sorted from blood. CDR3 DNA: TGTGCCAGCAGCTTAGGGAGGGACTTAGAGCAGTACTTC. This codes for CASSLGRDLEQYF.